The 21 T cell receptor beta chains listed next were all sequenced from one sample in a study of cytomegalovirus exposure and HLA in healthy donors. It was with 60 Vbeta and 13 Jbeta primers that the PCR ran. Clones were sequenced by immunoSEQ multiplex PCR, and TCRdb holds only the in-frame ones, with some missing. The sample comprises 150,000 or so clones, roughly 79% of which are singletons, and about 1.4% rests with the top ten. Sequencing was performed on PBMCs. The receptors shown here come from a man aged 35 to 55 in good health and CMV-seronegative.

This chain joins TRBV5-1 and TRBJ2-1, with a possible D match to TRBD2 (7 bases). The ends were cut back, 0 bases at V and 5 bases at J, with 12 bases in the middle. Germline V gene sequence: CDR1 SGHRS, CDR2 YFSETQ. The CDR3 is 15 amino acids. The CDR3 DNA sequence: TGCGCCAGCAGCTTGGATTGGGGGGGCAACAATGAGCAGTTCTTC. Translation: CASSLDWGGNNEQFF.

The chain is built from TRBV5-4 and TRBJ2-7; tentative D call: TRBD2 (6 bases). Germline lookup yields CDR1 SGHNT and CDR2 YYREEE (reference sequence). V lost 4 bases, J lost 2 bases, and 16 bases lay in between. The CDR3 totals 15 residues. The CDR3 loop is CASSPTWGETYEQYF. CDR3 coding DNA: TGTGCCAGCAGCCCCACCTGGGGGGAAACCTACGAGCAGTACTTC.

The V call is TRBV9, the J call TRBJ2-3; 8 bases align to TRBD1. The ends lost 4 bases at V and 3 bases at J; junction bases unmatched: 4. The germline gives CDR1 SGDLS, CDR2 YYNGEE. This CDR3 has 14 residues. CDR3 in amino acids: CASSTRTGTDTQYF. The DNA of the CDR3 is TGTGCCAGCAGCACCCGGACAGGGACAGATACGCAGTATTTT.

In this sample, this clone turned up once. The J gene is TRBJ2-1, the V gene TRBV10-1; TRBD2 matches 9 bases. The length of the CDR3 is 16 residues. Germline V CDR1 and CDR2: WNHNN, SYGVQD (reference sequence). J lost 3 bases, V lost 0 bases, and 3 bases had no gene match. Written as DNA, the CDR3 is TGCGCCAGCAGTGAGTCGGATAGCGGGGGCTACAATGAGCAGTTCTTC. This gives the protein CASSESDSGGYNEQFF.

This clone was observed a few times. V usage is TRBV5-4 and J usage is TRBJ2-1, with 7 bases aligning to TRBD2. Germline lookup yields CDR1 SGHNT and CDR2 YYREEE (reference sequence). V lost 3 bases and J lost 5; bases outside the gene matches: 5. The CDR3 length is 14 residues. For the CDR3, the DNA is TGTGCCAGCAGCTCTCGGGAGGCGCACAATGAGCAGTTCTTC. This codes for CASSSREAHNEQFF.

The V call is TRBV4-1, the J call TRBJ1-2, with TRBD1 matching over 9 bases. The CDR3 totals 14 residues. Per the germline V gene, CDR1 is MGHRA and CDR2 is YSYEKL. Losses at the gene ends were 2 bases for V and 7 bases for J; bases not matched to a gene: 5. CDR3 residues: CASSQPGTGSGYTF. The DNA for the CDR3 is TGCGCCAGCAGCCAACCCGGGACAGGGAGTGGCTACACCTTC.

The gene calls are TRBV9 and TRBJ2-1; D may be TRBD1 (5 bases). This CDR3 spans 14 amino acids. V lost 3 bases to trimming and J lost 7 bases, with 14 bases between them. Germline loops: CDR1 SGDLS, CDR2 YYNGEE. The CDR3 is CASSAPPGRNEQFF. The CDR3 coding sequence is TGTGCCAGCAGCGCCCCCCCAGGGCGGAATGAGCAGTTCTTC. The full variable domain, with the rest looked up from reference TRBV9 and TRBJ2-1, is DSGVTQTPKHLITATGQRVTLRCSPRSGDLSVYWYQQSLDQGLQFLIQYYNGEERAKGNILERFSAQQFPDLHSELNLSSLELGDSALYFCASSAPPGRNEQFFGPGTRLTVL.

V and J are TRBV6-5 and TRBJ1-6; D is unclear. The CDR3 covers 14 residues. The germline V gene has CDR1 MNHEY and CDR2 SVGAGI. V was cut by 11 bases and J by 6 bases, with 17 bases left in between. CDR3 sequence (DNA): TGTGCCTCCCAGAGGGAAATTAGTAATTCACCCCTCCACTTT. This codes for CASQREISNSPLHF.

The V call is TRBV29-1, the J call TRBJ1-1; maybe TRBD1 (6 bases). The CDR3 sequence is 13 residues long. Per the germline V gene, CDR1 is SQVTM and CDR2 is ANQGSEA. V was pared by 7 bases and J by 2 bases, with 14 bases between. CDR3 DNA: TGCAGCGCTAACAGGGTCCGAAACACTGAAGCTTTCTTT. Protein sequence: CSANRVRNTEAFF.

V and J are TRBV9 and TRBJ2-7; 8 nucleotides align to TRBD1. Germline CDR1 reads SGDLS; CDR2 reads YYNGEE. The CDR3 covers 16 residues. V was pared by 0 bases and J by 3 bases, with 8 bases of the junction left unmatched. CDR3 protein: CASSVGGRDRGYEQYF. The CDR3 bases are TGTGCCAGCAGCGTAGGAGGTAGAGACAGGGGCTACGAGCAGTACTTC.

The chain combines TRBV13 with TRBJ2-3; D gene uncertain. Trimming cost V 5 bases and J 1 base, with 7 bases left between them. Looked up from germline, CDR1 is PRHDT and CDR2 is FYEKMQ (reference sequence). The CDR3 has 13 residues. The CDR3 protein is CASSHRGTDTQYF. In DNA, the CDR3 is TGTGCCAGCAGCCACCGGGGCACAGATACGCAGTATTTT.

The chain employs TRBV7-2 and TRBJ1-2, with a tentative D call TRBD1 (5 bases). Between the trimmed V and J ends, which lost 5 bases and 8 bases, there was a span of 15 bases. CDR3 length: 13 amino acids. Germline V gene data show CDR1 as SGHTA and CDR2 as FQGNSA. CDR3 in DNA: TGTGCCAGCAGCCGCGGGACGGGCTGGGGCTACACCTTC. Its protein product is CASSRGTGWGYTF.

This rearrangement joins TRBV7-6 to TRBJ2-5; no definite D call. The ends were cut back, 3 bases at V and 2 bases at J, with 7 bases in the middle. CDR1 and CDR2 (germline): SGHVS, FNYEAQ. The CDR3 spans 13 residues. For the CDR3, the DNA is TGTGCCAGCAGCTTTAGCCAGCAAGAGACCCAGTACTTC. Translating gives CASSFSQQETQYF.

The rearrangement uses TRBV19 and TRBJ2-1, with a tentative D call TRBD1 (7 bases). The V gene's germline CDR1 is LNHDA and CDR2 SQIVND (reference sequence). Trimming stripped 1 base from V and 4 bases from J, with 11 bases between. The CDR3 extends over 15 amino acids. CDR3 amino acids: CASSIGRGLYNEQFF. The CDR3 DNA follows: TGTGCCAGTAGTATAGGGAGGGGGCTATACAATGAGCAGTTCTTC.

In nucleotides, the CDR3 is TGTGCCAGCAGGGGGAGGATAAAGGGCAATCAGCCCCAGCATTTT. It encodes CASRGRIKGNQPQHF. This sequence joins TRBV28 and TRBJ1-5; D is ambiguous. There are 15 residues in the CDR3. The V gene lost 6 bases and the J gene lost 2 bases, with 14 bases spanning the gap. Per germline, CDR1 MDHEN and CDR2 SYDVKM.

The chain carries TRBV4-1 and TRBJ2-7; TRBD2 matches at 13 bases. CDR3 size: 17 residues. CDR1 is MGHRA, CDR2 YSYEKL, per germline. J was trimmed by 6 bases and V by 1 base; bases with no gene match: 9. This CDR3 is CASSQAATSGGGTEQYF. The DNA of the CDR3 is TGCGCCAGCAGCCAAGCGGCTACTAGCGGGGGGGGAACCGAGCAGTACTTC.

The genes are TRBV11-2 and TRBJ2-5, with D uncertain. The length of the CDR3 is 14 residues. The germline V gene has CDR1 SGHAT and CDR2 FQNNGV. Trimming stripped 1 base from V and 5 bases from J, with 11 bases between. This CDR3 reads CASSLVVVRETQYF. CDR3 DNA: TGTGCCAGCAGCTTAGTGGTGGTACGGGAGACCCAGTACTTC.

V gene TRBV7-2 combines with J gene TRBJ2-5, with 10 bases aligning to TRBD2. The germline V gene encodes CDR1 SGHTA and CDR2 FQGNSA. The V gene end was trimmed by 5 bases and the J gene end by 5 bases; junction bases not matched to a gene: 8. This CDR3 region has 15 residues. This CDR3 reads CASSPLAGALETQYF. CDR3 bases: TGTGCCAGCAGCCCTCTAGCGGGAGCCTTGGAGACCCAGTACTTC.

CDR3 protein: CASSLRQGAYGYTF. The CDR3 DNA sequence: TGCGCCAGCAGCCTACGACAGGGAGCCTATGGCTACACCTTC. V is TRBV5-1 and J is TRBJ1-2, with 7 bases matching TRBD1. CDR1 is SGHRS and CDR2 is YFSETQ in the germline V gene. After removal of 4 bases from V and 4 bases from J, the junction contained 7 bases not matched to a gene. The CDR3 has 14 residues.

This chain's CDR3 is CASSLEGEGTEAFF. Here the CDR3 DNA reads TGCGCCAGCAGCTTGGAAGGCGAGGGCACTGAAGCTTTCTTT. This chain uses TRBV5-1 with TRBJ1-1; D is unclear. There are 14 residues in the CDR3. CDR1 is SGHRS and CDR2 is YFSETQ in the germline V gene. V lost 0 bases and J lost 4, with 10 bases in between.

The rearrangement uses TRBV7-9 and TRBJ2-1; TRBD2 matches at 10 bases. The CDR3 is 14 amino acids. CDR1 is SEHNR, CDR2 FQNEAQ, per germline (reference sequence). V was clipped by 5 bases and J by 7 bases; unmatched bases: 5. The CDR3 DNA follows: TGTGCCAGCAGCCCGGGACTAGCGACAAATGAGCAGTTCTTC. Its translation is CASSPGLATNEQFF.